Below are 21 T cell receptor beta chains sequenced from a single sample in a study of blood T cell repertoires in COVID-19. Assay used: immunoSEQ multiplex PCR; TCRdb lists only in-frame clones, some missing. Among 470,000 or so clones listed, more than 85% were seen once. Specimen: peripheral blood. Receptors were obtained from a woman in her twenties or thirties with acute or convalescent COVID-19.

The chain employs TRBV11-1 and TRBJ2-1, with D possibly matching TRBD1 (5 bases). V was clipped by 5 bases and J by 8 bases, with 10 bases between them. The CDR3 is 12 residues long. The germline CDR1 and CDR2 sequences are SGHAT and FQDESV (reference sequence). For the CDR3, the DNA is TGTGCCAGCAGCGCCGACAGAGATGAGCAGTTCTTC. Translated, it gives CASSADRDEQFF.

This chain links TRBV12-3 or TRBV12-4 with TRBJ1-2; the D gene is possibly TRBD1 (5 bases). The CDR3 contains 13 residues. The V end was cut by 4 bases, the J end by 5 bases, with 11 bases between. CDR3 protein: CASSYSGGYGYTF. The DNA of the CDR3 is TGTGCCAGCAGTTATTCTGGGGGGTATGGCTACACCTTC.

The chain carries TRBV25-1 and TRBJ2-3, with a possible D match to TRBD2 (6 bases). This CDR3 has 10 residues. V dropped 7 bases and J dropped 10 bases, with 9 bases sitting between them. From germline, CDR1 is MGHDK and CDR2 SYGVNS. CDR3 sequence reads: CASKGGAQYF. The CDR3 coding sequence is TGTGCCAGCAAAGGCGGGGCGCAGTATTTT.

J is TRBJ2-2 and V is TRBV28, with a tentative D call TRBD2 (5 bases). Germline V gives CDR1 MDHEN, CDR2 SYDVKM. V lost 3 bases and J 6 bases, leaving 14 bases between the germline ends. The CDR3 runs 15 residues. In nucleotides, the CDR3 is TGTGCCAGCAGTTTGGACTTCTTGTTGGCCGGGGAGCTGTTTTTT. The encoded protein is CASSLDFLLAGELFF.

J is TRBJ2-3 and V is TRBV3-1 (or the pseudogene TRBV3-2), with D possibly TRBD2 on 6 matching bases. Germline V lookup: CDR1 LGHDT, CDR2 YNNKEL (reference sequence). V lost 6 bases to trimming and J lost 5 bases, with 18 bases between them. The CDR3 totals 15 residues. CDR3 sequence: CASSRDSARGDTQYF. DNA of the CDR3: TGTGCCAGCAGTCGGGACTCGGCGAGAGGAGATACGCAGTATTTT.

The chain employs TRBV5-6 and TRBJ2-7, with a possible D match to TRBD1 (5 bases). CDR3 length: 15 amino acids. The germline CDR1 and CDR2 sequences are SGHDT and YYEEEE. The V end lost 0 bases, the J end lost 0 bases, and 10 bases lay between the germline ends. The CDR3 DNA is TGTGCCAGCAGCTTGGGGTCCAGGGCCTCCTACGAGCAGTACTTC. Its protein is CASSLGSRASYEQYF.

As concerns this clone: The sample holds other DNA sequences that translate to the same CDR3. V and J are TRBV9 and TRBJ2-7; the D gene is possibly TRBD2 (5 bases). Germline values: CDR1 SGDLS, CDR2 YYNGEE. V lost 0 bases, J lost 0 bases, and 10 bases lay in between. This CDR3 contains 15 residues. CDR3 region: CASSVATGSSYEQYF. CDR3 bases: TGTGCCAGCAGCGTAGCTACGGGGAGCTCCTACGAGCAGTACTTC. Full variable domain (outside the CDR3, taken from reference TRBV9 and TRBJ2-7): DSGVTQTPKHLITATGQRVTLRCSPRSGDLSVYWYQQSLDQGLQFLIQYYNGEERAKGNILERFSAQQFPDLHSELNLSSLELGDSALYFCASSVATGSSYEQYFGPGTRLTVT.

The chain couples TRBV5-1 to TRBJ1-1; D gene uncertain. Germline CDR1 and CDR2: SGHRS and YFSETQ. The CDR3 extends over 14 amino acids. With 4 bases removed from V and 7 bases from J, the gap between germline ends came to 17 bases. In DNA, the CDR3 is TGCGCCAGCAGCCCGGGGTCTGGGAGTGATGAAGCTTTCTTT. Translating it yields CASSPGSGSDEAFF.

V usage is TRBV5-6 and J usage is TRBJ2-5; 14 bases agree with TRBD2. Germline V gives CDR1 SGHDT, CDR2 YYEEEE. The CDR3 spans 15 residues. Unmatched junction bases numbered 3, after V lost 4 bases and J lost 4 bases. This CDR3 reads CASSRGLAGAETQYF. As DNA, the CDR3 is TGTGCCAGCAGCCGGGGACTAGCGGGGGCAGAGACCCAGTACTTC.

This rearrangement joins TRBV5-1 to TRBJ2-5, with a tentative D call TRBD1 (6 bases). The V end lost 0 bases, the J end lost 3 bases, and 9 bases lay between the germline ends. Germline V gene data show CDR1 as SGHRS and CDR2 as YFSETQ. The CDR3 runs to 14 residues. CDR3 region: CASSLGYREETQYF. CDR3 bases: TGCGCCAGCAGCTTGGGTTACAGGGAAGAGACCCAGTACTTC.

In this sample, this clone turned up once. The gene calls are TRBV6-2 or TRBV6-3 and TRBJ1-4, with D maybe TRBD1 (6 bases). The V and J ends lost 4 bases and 5 bases respectively, with 14 bases between them. This CDR3 is built from 15 residues. The V gene's germline CDR1 is MNHEY and CDR2 SVGEGT. This CDR3 is CASSLSMGANEKLFF. The DNA for the CDR3 is TGTGCCAGCAGTTTATCGATGGGGGCCAATGAAAAACTGTTTTTT.

This CDR3 is CASSFGSGELFF. CDR3 DNA sequence: TGTGCCAGCAGTTTTGGGAGTGGGGAGCTGTTTTTT. The chain combines TRBV28 with TRBJ2-2; a possible D gene is TRBD2 (5 bases). The V gene lost 3 bases and the J gene lost 8 bases, with 7 bases spanning the gap. CDR1 and CDR2 (germline): MDHEN, SYDVKM. The CDR3 consists of 12 residues.

J is TRBJ2-1 and V is TRBV24-1, with D maybe TRBD2 (5 bases). Between the trimmed V and J ends, which lost 4 bases and 10 bases, there was a span of 13 bases. The germline gives CDR1 KGHDR, CDR2 SFDVKD. The CDR3 has 13 residues. The CDR3 sequence: CATSDNGGNEQFF. CDR3 nucleotide sequence: TGTGCCACCAGTGACAACGGAGGCAACGAGCAGTTCTTC.

CDR3 DNA: TGTGCCAGCAGCGACAGGTACGGCAAAAACACTGAAGCTTTCTTT. Translation: CASSDRYGKNTEAFF. V and J are TRBV6-5 and TRBJ1-1; maybe TRBD1 (6 bases). V lost 6 bases to trimming and J lost 2 bases, with 16 bases between them. The CDR3 runs 15 residues. In germline, CDR1 is MNHEY, CDR2 SVGAGI.

This clone appeared a few times. J is TRBJ2-5 and V is TRBV5-1; D is possibly TRBD2 (5 bases). The V gene lost 4 bases and the J gene lost 9 bases, with 19 bases spanning the gap. This CDR3 spans 14 amino acids. Germline V gene lookup returns CDR1 SGHRS and CDR2 YFSETQ. The CDR3: CASSVDSPLGAQYF. CDR3 in DNA: TGCGCCAGCAGCGTGGACTCCCCCTTAGGAGCCCAGTACTTC.

The chain uses TRBV30 and TRBJ1-3; TRBD1 matches 10 bases. CDR1 and CDR2 from the germline V gene are GTSNPN and SVGIG (reference sequence). V was pared by 1 base and J by 6 bases, with 6 bases of the junction left unmatched. The CDR3 spans 15 residues. DNA for the CDR3: TGTGCCTGGAGTGAAGGGGGGACAGGGGCAAACACCATATATTTT. This translates into CAWSEGGTGANTIYF.

The chain uses TRBV2 and TRBJ2-6, with a weak D call TRBD1 (5 bases). Germline V gene lookup returns CDR1 SNHLY and CDR2 FYNNEI. The CDR3 is 15 residues long. The V gene lost 5 bases and the J gene lost 0 bases, with 8 bases spanning the gap. In DNA, the CDR3 is TGTGCCAGCAGTACAGGTCGCTCTGGGGCCAACGTCCTGACTTTC. It yields the protein CASSTGRSGANVLTF.

J is TRBJ1-5 and V is TRBV25-1; D gene ambiguous. Germline CDR1 and CDR2: MGHDK and SYGVNS. The CDR3 totals 18 residues. Trimming shortened V by 4 bases and J by 7 bases, and 26 bases separated the two germline ends. CDR3 loop: CASSGSGRQKGATQPQHF. The CDR3 coding sequence is TGTGCCAGCAGTGGCAGTGGGAGACAAAAGGGTGCGACGCAGCCCCAGCATTTT.

This chain uses TRBV23-1 with TRBJ2-7; no clear D gene. TRBV23-1 is flagged as an ORF with uncertain function. CDR3 length: 13 residues. Trimming removed 0 bases from V and 9 bases from J, with 12 bases in between. CDR3 sequence reads: CASSQSGPTGQYF. DNA for the CDR3: TGCGCCAGCAGTCAATCAGGCCCTACGGGGCAGTACTTC.

The chain employs TRBV12-5 and TRBJ1-2; 7 bases fit TRBD1. Unmatched junction bases numbered 12, after V lost 5 bases and J lost 3 bases. This CDR3 comprises 16 residues. The germline CDR1 and CDR2 sequences are LGHNT and FRNRAP. In nucleotides, the CDR3 is TGTGCTAGTGGTCCCCAGGAGGGACAGCTATACTATGGCTACACCTTC. It translates to CASGPQEGQLYYGYTF.

The chain carries TRBV10-3 and TRBJ1-6; weak D call: TRBD1 (6 bases). In germline, CDR1 is ENHRY, CDR2 SYGVKD. The V end was cut by 6 bases, the J end by 0 bases, with 9 bases between. This CDR3 has 15 residues. The CDR3 here is CAIRRDNSYNSPLHF. CDR3 nucleotide sequence: TGTGCCATCAGAAGGGACAACTCCTATAATTCACCCCTCCACTTT.